This TCR beta chain was identified during a study of blood T cells in healthy people across ages. Remarks on this clonotype: Its cognate antigen is unknown.

Germline V gives CDR1 SGHRS, CDR2 YFSETQ. The CDR3 covers 17 residues. V gave up 0 bases and J gave up 4 bases, with 20 bases separating them. Study observations and caveats: Per million T cells, TCR beta diversity dropped roughly linearly as age increased.

Primed by a sample-barcoded 5' primer and a J-beta primer mix, a second PCR proceeded for about 7 to 11 cycles. TCRdb re-analysed the 5' RACE reads in MiXCR, keeping a single row per CDR3 protein. The data hold roughly 700,000 distinct CDR3 sequences, with around half observed a single time. The sequenced sample was blood. The V and J genes are TRBV5-1 and TRBJ2-7; the D gene is possibly TRBD2 (7 bases). The TCR sequence derives from a woman aged 60 to 75 in good health. The CDR3 DNA follows: TGCGCCAGCAGCTTGGCCGCGGGGGCGGGGTACGAATACGAGCAGTACTTC. Residues: CASSLAAGAGYEYEQYF.